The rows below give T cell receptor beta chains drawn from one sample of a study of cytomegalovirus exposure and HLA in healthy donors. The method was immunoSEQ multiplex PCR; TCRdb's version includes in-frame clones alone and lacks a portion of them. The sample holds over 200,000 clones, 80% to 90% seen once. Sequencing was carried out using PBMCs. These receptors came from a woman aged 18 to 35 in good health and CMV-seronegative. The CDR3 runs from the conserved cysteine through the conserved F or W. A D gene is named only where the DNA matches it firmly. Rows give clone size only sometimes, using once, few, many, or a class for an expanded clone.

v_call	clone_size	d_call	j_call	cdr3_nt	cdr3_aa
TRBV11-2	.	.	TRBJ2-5	TGTGCCAGCAGCTTAAGGGGGGGCAGGGGACTCCAAGAGACCCAGTACTTC	CASSLRGGRGLQETQYF
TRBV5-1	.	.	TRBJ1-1	TGCGCCAGCAGCTTGAAGCAGGGGAGCCGTGAAGCTTTCTTT	CASSLKQGSREAFF
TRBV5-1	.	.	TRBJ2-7	TGCGCCAGCAGCTTAACACAGGGCTACGGGCAGTACTTC	CASSLTQGYGQYF
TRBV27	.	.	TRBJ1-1	TGTGCCAGCAGTTTTGGAGGGCTCGGCACTGAAGCTTTCTTT	CASSFGGLGTEAFF
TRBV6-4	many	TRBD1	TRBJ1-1	TGTGCCAGCAGAGTCGAGTCAGGGGGGTACACTGAAGCTTTCTTT	CASRVESGGYTEAFF
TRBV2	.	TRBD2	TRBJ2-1	TGTGCCAGCAGTGAAGCGCTTCTAGCGGGATGGGGCGGCAATGAGCAGTTCTTC	CASSEALLAGWGGNEQFF
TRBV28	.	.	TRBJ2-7	TGTGCCAGCAAAAGCAGGGTAACCTACGAGCAGTACTTC	CASKSRVTYEQYF
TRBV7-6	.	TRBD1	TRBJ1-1	TGTGCCAGCAGCTTGTCGGGACAGCAGAACACTGAAGCTTTCTTT	CASSLSGQQNTEAFF
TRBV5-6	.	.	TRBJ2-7	TGTGCCAGCAGCTTGGACGTCGGGACCTACGAGCAGTACTTC	CASSLDVGTYEQYF
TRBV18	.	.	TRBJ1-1	TGTGCCAGCTCACCACGGGACGGGACACAGAGCCGTGAAGCTTTCTTT	CASSPRDGTQSREAFF
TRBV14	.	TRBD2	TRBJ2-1	TGTGCCAGCAGCCAAGATTGGGGACTAGCAGTCTACAATGAGCAGTTCTTC	CASSQDWGLAVYNEQFF
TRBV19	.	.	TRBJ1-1	TGTGCCAGTAGTTTGACAGGACCAGCTTTCTTT	CASSLTGPAFF
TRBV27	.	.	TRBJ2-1	TGTGCCAGCAGTTTACTTAGTACTCCTGGGAGCGATGAGCAGTTCTTC	CASSLLSTPGSDEQFF
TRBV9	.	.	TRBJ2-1	TGTGCCAGCAGCGAGCAGGGGAATGAGCAGTTCTTC	CASSEQGNEQFF
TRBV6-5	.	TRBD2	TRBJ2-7	TGTGCCAGCGGGCCGGGAGGCTCCTACGAGCAGTACTTC	CASGPGGSYEQYF
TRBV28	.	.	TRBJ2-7	TGTGCCAGCAGGCGAGCCTACGAGCAGTACTTC	CASRRAYEQYF
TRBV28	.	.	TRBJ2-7	TGTGCCAGCAGGACCGGAGCGGTGTCGACCTACGAGCAGTACTTC	CASRTGAVSTYEQYF
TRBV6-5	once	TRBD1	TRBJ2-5	TGTGCCAGCAGTTCACAGGGGGCCGGGGAGACCCAGTACTTC	CASSSQGAGETQYF
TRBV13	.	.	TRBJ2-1	TGTGCCAGCAGCCCACTCGCGGACAATGAGCAGTTCTTC	CASSPLADNEQFF
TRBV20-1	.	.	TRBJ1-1	TGCAGTGCTAGTCAGGGCACGGCTTTCTTT	CSASQGTAFF
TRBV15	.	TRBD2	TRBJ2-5	TGTGCCACCAGCAGAGATCTCGGACTAGCGAGACCAGGACAAGAGACCCAGTACTTC	CATSRDLGLARPGQETQYF
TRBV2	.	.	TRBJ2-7	TGTGCCAGCAGTGAAATGGGGCGGTCCTCCTACGAGCAGTACTTC	CASSEMGRSSYEQYF
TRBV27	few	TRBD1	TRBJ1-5	TGTGCCAGCAGCCTCGGGACAGGGGGTCATCAGCCCCAGCATTTT	CASSLGTGGHQPQHF
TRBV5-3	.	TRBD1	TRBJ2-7	TGTGCCAGAAGCGTGGACAGGGGCCTCCCTTCCTACGAGCAGTACTTC	CARSVDRGLPSYEQYF
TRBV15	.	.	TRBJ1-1	TGTGCCACCGCGGCCAAGAGGATGAACACTGAAGCTTTCTTT	CATAAKRMNTEAFF
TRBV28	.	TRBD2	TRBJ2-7	TGTGCCAGCAGTCGCAGGGCGGGAGGGCCTTTCGAGCAGTACTTC	CASSRRAGGPFEQYF
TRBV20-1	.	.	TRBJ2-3	TGCAGTGCTAGCTCGGGGGATACGCAGTATTTT	CSASSGDTQYF
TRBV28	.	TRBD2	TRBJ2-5	TGTGCCAGCAGTTTATCGGGACTAGCGGGATTTCAGGAGACCCAGTACTTC	CASSLSGLAGFQETQYF
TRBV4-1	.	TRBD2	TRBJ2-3	TGCGCCAGCAGCCAACCGGGACTAGCGGGGCCCCAACAGATCAGGGATACGCAGTATTTT	CASSQPGLAGPQQIRDTQYF
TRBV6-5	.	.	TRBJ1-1	TGTGCCAGCAGTTACTCAGCTAACACTGAAGCTTTCTTT	CASSYSANTEAFF
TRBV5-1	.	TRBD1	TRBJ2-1	TGCGCCAGCAGCTTGGCCAAAACCGGACAGGCGAGCTATGAGCAGTTCTTC	CASSLAKTGQASYEQFF
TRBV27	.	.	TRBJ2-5	TGTGCCAGCAGCTCGGTGGAGGGGGAGACCCAGTACTTC	CASSSVEGETQYF
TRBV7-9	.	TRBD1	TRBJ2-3	TGTGCCAGCAGCTTACTTTCGTCAGGGGGTAGGGCAGATACGCAGTATTTT	CASSLLSSGGRADTQYF
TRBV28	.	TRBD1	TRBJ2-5	TGTGCCAGCCTCCAGACAGGGGTCTACGAGACCCAGTACTTC	CASLQTGVYETQYF
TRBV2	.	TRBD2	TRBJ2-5	TGTGCCAGCAGCCGGACTAGCGGGACCCAGACCCAGTACTTC	CASSRTSGTQTQYF
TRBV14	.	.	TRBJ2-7	TGTGCCAGCAGCCAAAGGGGCGAGCAGTACTTC	CASSQRGEQYF
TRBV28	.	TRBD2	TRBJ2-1	TGTGCCAGCAGTTTACGGCTAGCGGGAGAGGGTGAGCAGTTCTTC	CASSLRLAGEGEQFF
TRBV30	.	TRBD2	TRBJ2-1	TGTGCCTGGAGTGGAGGGGACCCGACTAGCGGGAGGAATTCAGGTGAGCAGTTCTTC	CAWSGGDPTSGRNSGEQFF
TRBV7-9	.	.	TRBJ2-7	TGTGCCAGCAGCTTAGTCAGGGCCTACGAGCAGTACTTC	CASSLVRAYEQYF
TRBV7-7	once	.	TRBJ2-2	TGTGCTAGCAGCTTGTCCAGGGACGGGGAGCTGTTTTTT	CASSLSRDGELFF
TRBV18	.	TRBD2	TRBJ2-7	TGTGCCAGCTCATCGATAGCGGGAGGGCTTGGGAACGAGCAGTACTTC	CASSSIAGGLGNEQYF
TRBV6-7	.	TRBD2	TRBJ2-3	TGTGCCACCCCGGGGGGACCTGGCACAGATACGCAGTATTTT	CATPGGPGTDTQYF
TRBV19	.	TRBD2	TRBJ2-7	TGTGCCAGTAGTATAGCCCTAGCGGGAGTTCCCGAGCAGTACTTC	CASSIALAGVPEQYF
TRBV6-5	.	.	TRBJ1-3	TGTGCCAGCAGTTACAACAGGGCTGGAAACACCATATATTTT	CASSYNRAGNTIYF
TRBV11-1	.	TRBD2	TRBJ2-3	TGTGCCAGCAGCCCATCCCTTTGGAGGGAGGGCGGAACAGATACGCAGTATTTT	CASSPSLWREGGTDTQYF
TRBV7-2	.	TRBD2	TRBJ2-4	TGTGCCAGCAGCGCTACGGGAGGCCGAAAAAACATTCAGTACTTC	CASSATGGRKNIQYF
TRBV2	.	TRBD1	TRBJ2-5	TGTGCCAGCAGTGAGTGGACAGGGGCGGGGGAGACCCAGTACTTC	CASSEWTGAGETQYF
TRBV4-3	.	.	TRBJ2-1	TGCGCCAGCAGCCAAATCAGGGGTGCGGGCATCCATGAGCAGTTCTTC	CASSQIRGAGIHEQFF
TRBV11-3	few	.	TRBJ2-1	TGTGCCAGCAGCTTAATGGCGGGATCCGCCAATGAGCAGTTCTTC	CASSLMAGSANEQFF
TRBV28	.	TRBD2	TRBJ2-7	TGTGCCAGCAGGGGGTTGGGAGGGCCATTCCCCGAGCAGTACTTC	CASRGLGGPFPEQYF